This T cell receptor beta chain was recovered during a study of PD-1 blockade in classical Hodgkin lymphoma (dated by TCRdb to about 2020). For context, the study as a whole: Nivolumab dosing was 3 mg/kg intravenously every 2 weeks, continuing until either disease progression or unacceptable toxicity. The study used CyTOF and TCR beta sequencing to define a peripheral blood immune signature of response to PD-1 blockade in classical Hodgkin lymphoma.

The time point label for this specimen denotes: cycle 4 day 1 (C4D1), after 6 weeks of nivolumab. All trial patients had relapsed after autologous stem cell transplantation, with cohorts A, B and C differing in prior brentuximab vedotin exposure. A total of around 59 patients with relapsed/refractory classical Hodgkin lymphoma made up the trial cohort, and each patient's best overall response was complete response, partial response or progressive disease. Single-agent nivolumab was administered to trial patients in the multi-cohort phase II CheckMate 205 trial. An independent review committee assessed best overall response by applying the 2007 International Working Group response criteria. PBMCs from the trial were collected at three points: immediately before nivolumab initiation (C1D1), and during therapy at cycle 2 day 1 and cycle 4 day 1. Peripheral blood was collected in 8 mL Vacutainer Cell Preparation Tubes, from which PBMCs were isolated by centrifugation and then cryopreserved.

The Qiagen DNeasy kit was used to extract genomic DNA from unsorted PBMCs and from the negatively selected CD4+ and CD8+ fractions. Amplification of TCR beta CDR3 regions was done by immunoSEQ multiplex PCR with primers that anneal to V and J segments. A synthetic immune receptor repertoire was used to minimize amplification bias, and remaining bias was computationally removed after sequencing. The study's processing was this. Custom Python scripts were used to quantify repertoire diversity as the Shannon entropy index. The unsorted, CD4+ and CD8+ repertoires were each analyzed separately, with the exception of combined analyses, where CD4+ and CD8+ sequences were merged in silico. A clone was considered expanded if an increase in frequency of at least 2-fold after treatment relative to C1D1 was found, and a pseudocount of 0.5 was applied to clones undetected at baseline. Singleton clones were defined as clones with 0 or 1 copy at C1D1, and non-singleton clones were defined as clones with 2 or more copies. Clones expanded in unsorted samples were annotated as CD4+, CD8+ or unknown by matching protein sequences in sorted samples from the same patient. Wilcoxon tests on paired samples were used to test changes in diversity from C1D1 to C4D1. In TCRdb, the immuneACCESS table is reduced to in-frame sequences with V and J assigned. These tables do not hold every clone; where another copy was compared, an unresolved V gene accounts for under half, and the others remain unexplained. The V and J calls and clone size come from that table; D and trimming were worked out from the DNA. The sample table holds some 86,000 clones, of which over 75% were seen once. The top ten clonotypes cover around 2.9% of the sample.

General study outcomes and caveats: Trial patients achieving complete response had baseline diversity similar to newly diagnosed patients, whereas partial responders and progressors had significantly lower diversity. CD4+ but not CD8+ TCR diversity rose significantly by C4D1 (p=0.0027 vs p=0.16), most apparent in complete responders (p=0.02). Patients starting nivolumab less than 1 year after ASCT had lower diversity and were excluded from later analyses to avoid confounding by immune reconstitution. The study was limited to a single clinical trial cohort, and causes of repertoire differences, possibly disease activity or prior therapy, remained undefined. Newly diagnosed patients were reported to have lower baseline TCR diversity than healthy donors, and relapsed/refractory patients were reported to have lower baseline TCR diversity still.

V is shortened by 7 bases, J by 2 bases, and the region joining them spans 9 bases. CDR1 and CDR2 are drawn from the germline V gene: SNHLY, FYNNEI. There are 13 amino acids in the CDR3, from cysteine to phenylalanine inclusive. Just the 39-base CDR3 DNA is kept, in frame starting at base 1. As regards this clone: The specificity of this receptor is unknown. No base quality information exists; no much larger clone differs at one position.

Rearrangement joined TRBV2 to TRBJ2-1, with the D gene uncertain. The material was peripheral blood mononuclear cells (PBMCs), obtained before the fourth cycle of nivolumab. The source of this sequence is a human donor with classical Hodgkin lymphoma. The sequenced DNA: TGTGCCAGCACCCTAGGACCCTACAATGAGCAGTTCTTC. This translates into CASTLGPYNEQFF.